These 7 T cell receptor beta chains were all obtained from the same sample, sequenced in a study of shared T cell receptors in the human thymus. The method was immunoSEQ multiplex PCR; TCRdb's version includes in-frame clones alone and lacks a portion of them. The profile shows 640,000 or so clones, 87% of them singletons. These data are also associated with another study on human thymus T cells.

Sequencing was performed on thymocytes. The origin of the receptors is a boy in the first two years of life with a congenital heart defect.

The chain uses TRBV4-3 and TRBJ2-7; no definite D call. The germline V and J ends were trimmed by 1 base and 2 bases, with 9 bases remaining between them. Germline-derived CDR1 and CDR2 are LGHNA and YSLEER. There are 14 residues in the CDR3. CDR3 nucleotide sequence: TGCGCCAGCAGCCAAGTCCGACATACCTACGAGCAGTACTTC. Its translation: CASSQVRHTYEQYF.

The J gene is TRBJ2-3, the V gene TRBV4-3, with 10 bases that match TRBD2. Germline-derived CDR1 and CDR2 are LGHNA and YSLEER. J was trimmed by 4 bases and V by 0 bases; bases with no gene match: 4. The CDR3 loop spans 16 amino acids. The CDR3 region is CASSQDSSGSSDTQYF. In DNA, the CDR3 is TGCGCCAGCAGCCAAGATTCTAGCGGGAGTTCAGATACGCAGTATTTT.

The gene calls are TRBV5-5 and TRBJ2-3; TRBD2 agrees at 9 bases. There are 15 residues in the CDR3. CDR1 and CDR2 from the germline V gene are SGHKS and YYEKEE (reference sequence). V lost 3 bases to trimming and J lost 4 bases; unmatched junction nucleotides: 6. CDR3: CASSYWREGPDTQYF. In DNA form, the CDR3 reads TGTGCCAGCAGCTATTGGCGGGAGGGCCCAGATACGCAGTATTTT.

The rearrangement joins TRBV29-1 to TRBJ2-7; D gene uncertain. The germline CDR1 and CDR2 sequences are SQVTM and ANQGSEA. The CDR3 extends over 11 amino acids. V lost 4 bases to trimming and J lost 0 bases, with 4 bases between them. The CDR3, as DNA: TGCAGCGTTGCTCTCTCCTACGAGCAGTACTTC. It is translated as CSVALSYEQYF.

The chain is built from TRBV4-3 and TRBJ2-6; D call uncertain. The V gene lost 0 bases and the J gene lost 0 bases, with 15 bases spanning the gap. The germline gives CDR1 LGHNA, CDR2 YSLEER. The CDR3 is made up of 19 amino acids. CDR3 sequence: CASSQEGRPPHSGANVLTF. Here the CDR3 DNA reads TGCGCCAGCAGCCAAGAGGGCAGGCCTCCCCACTCTGGGGCCAACGTCCTGACTTTC.

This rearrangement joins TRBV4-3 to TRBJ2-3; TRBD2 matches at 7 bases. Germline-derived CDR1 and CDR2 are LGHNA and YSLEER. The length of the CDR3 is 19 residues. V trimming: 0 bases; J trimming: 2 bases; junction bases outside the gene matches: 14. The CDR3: CASSQEGRVLSGFTDTQYF. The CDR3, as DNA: TGCGCCAGCAGCCAAGAGGGGAGGGTTCTTAGCGGGTTCACAGATACGCAGTATTTT.

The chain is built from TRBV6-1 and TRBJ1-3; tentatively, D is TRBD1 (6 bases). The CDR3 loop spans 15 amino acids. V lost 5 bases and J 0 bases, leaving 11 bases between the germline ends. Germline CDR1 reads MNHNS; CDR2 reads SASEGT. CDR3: CASSSNRDSGNTIYF. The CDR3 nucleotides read TGTGCCAGCAGTTCAAACAGGGACTCTGGAAACACCATATATTTT.